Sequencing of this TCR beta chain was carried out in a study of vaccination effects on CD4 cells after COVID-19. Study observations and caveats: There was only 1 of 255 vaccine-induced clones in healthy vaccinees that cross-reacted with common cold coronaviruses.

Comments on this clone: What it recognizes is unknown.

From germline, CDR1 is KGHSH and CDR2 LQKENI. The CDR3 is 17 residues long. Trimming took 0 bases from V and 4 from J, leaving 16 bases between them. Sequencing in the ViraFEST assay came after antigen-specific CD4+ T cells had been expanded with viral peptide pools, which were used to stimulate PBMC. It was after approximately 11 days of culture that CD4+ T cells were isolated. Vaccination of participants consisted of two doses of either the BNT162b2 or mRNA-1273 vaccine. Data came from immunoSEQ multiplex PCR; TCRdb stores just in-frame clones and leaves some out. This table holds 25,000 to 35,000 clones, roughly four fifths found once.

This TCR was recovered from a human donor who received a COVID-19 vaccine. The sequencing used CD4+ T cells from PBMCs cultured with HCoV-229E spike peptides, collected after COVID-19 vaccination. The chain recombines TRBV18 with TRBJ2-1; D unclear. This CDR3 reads CASSPPLQEPAYNEQFF. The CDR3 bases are TGTGCCAGCTCACCACCCTTGCAAGAGCCGGCATACAATGAGCAGTTCTTC.